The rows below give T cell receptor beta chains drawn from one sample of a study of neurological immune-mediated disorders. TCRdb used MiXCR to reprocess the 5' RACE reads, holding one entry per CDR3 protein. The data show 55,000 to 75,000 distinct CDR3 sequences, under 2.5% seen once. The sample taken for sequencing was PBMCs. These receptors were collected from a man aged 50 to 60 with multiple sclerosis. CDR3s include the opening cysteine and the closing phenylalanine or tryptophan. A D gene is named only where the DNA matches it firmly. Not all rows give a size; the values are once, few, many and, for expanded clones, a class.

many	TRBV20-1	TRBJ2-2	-	CSAENTGELFF	TGCAGTGCTGAAAACACCGGGGAGCTGTTTTTT
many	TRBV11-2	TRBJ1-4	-	CASSPQTAVEKLFF	TGTGCCAGCAGCCCCCAGACAGCAGTAGAAAAACTGTTTTTT
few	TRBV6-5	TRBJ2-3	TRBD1	CASGRRGHGDTQYF	TGTGCCAGCGGACGTAGGGGGCATGGTGATACGCAGTATTTT
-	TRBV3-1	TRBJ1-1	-	CASSQDRGKGTTEAFF	TGTGCCAGCAGCCAAGATCGCGGAAAGGGGACCACTGAAGCTTTCTTT
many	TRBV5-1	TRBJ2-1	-	CASSLGIRQGGNEQFF	TGCGCCAGCAGCTTGGGGATCAGGCAAGGAGGCAATGAGCAGTTCTTC
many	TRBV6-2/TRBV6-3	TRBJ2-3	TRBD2	CASTLSGVTDTQYF	TGTGCCAGCACTTTGAGCGGGGTGACAGATACGCAGTATTTT
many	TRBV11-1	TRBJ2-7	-	CASIRQTPYYEQYF	TGTGCCAGCATCCGACAGACCCCCTACTACGAGCAGTACTTC
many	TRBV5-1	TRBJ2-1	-	CASKELAVSYNEQFF	TGCGCCAGCAAGGAATTAGCGGTCTCCTACAATGAGCAGTTCTTC
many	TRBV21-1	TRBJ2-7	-	CASSKFGTTYEQYF	TGTGCCAGCAGCAAATTTGGCACTACCTACGAGCAGTACTTC
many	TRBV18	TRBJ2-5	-	CASSTTETQYF	TGTGCCAGCTCCACCACCGAGACCCAGTACTTC
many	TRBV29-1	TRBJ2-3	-	CSFLGSTDTQYF	TGCAGCTTCCTAGGTAGCACAGATACGCAGTATTTT
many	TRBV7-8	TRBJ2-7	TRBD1	CASSPYRGVTYEQYF	TGTGCCAGCAGCCCCTACAGGGGAGTCACCTACGAGCAGTACTTC
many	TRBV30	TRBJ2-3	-	CAWKWWDLRTDTQYF	TGTGCCTGGAAGTGGTGGGACCTGCGCACAGATACGCAGTATTTT
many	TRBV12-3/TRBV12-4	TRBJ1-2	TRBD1	CASVAGGANGYTF	TGTGCCAGCGTGGCAGGGGGTGCGAATGGCTACACCTTC
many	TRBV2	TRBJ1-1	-	CASSDGVLSEAFF	TGTGCCAGCAGTGACGGGGTTCTGTCTGAAGCTTTCTTT
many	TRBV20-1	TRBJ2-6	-	CSARDGGSSGANVLTF	TGCAGTGCTAGAGATGGTGGTTCCTCTGGGGCCAACGTCCTGACTTTC
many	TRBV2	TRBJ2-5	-	CASMRSHQETQYF	TGTGCCAGCATGCGGTCACACCAAGAGACCCAGTACTTC
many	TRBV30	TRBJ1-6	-	CAKWGGGRYNSPLHF	TGTGCCAAATGGGGAGGGGGTCGGTATAATTCACCCCTCCACTTT
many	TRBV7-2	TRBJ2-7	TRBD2	CASSPGRGASEQYF	TGTGCCAGCAGCCCCGGGCGGGGGGCCTCCGAGCAGTACTTC
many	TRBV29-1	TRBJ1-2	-	CSVEDLGRYGYTF	TGCAGCGTTGAAGATCTGGGACGCTATGGCTACACCTTC
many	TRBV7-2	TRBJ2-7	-	CASSLAGSEQYF	TGTGCCAGCAGCTTAGCCGGGAGCGAGCAGTACTTC
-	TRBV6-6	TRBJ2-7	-	CASSPVAYEQYF	TGTGCCAGCAGTCCCGTAGCGTACGAGCAGTACTTC
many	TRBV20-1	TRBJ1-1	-	CSAGASAGYDEAFF	TGCAGTGCCGGAGCCTCGGCCGGGTATGACGAAGCTTTCTTT
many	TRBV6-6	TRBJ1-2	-	CASLEGGVHGYTF	TGTGCCAGCCTGGAGGGGGGCGTCCATGGCTACACCTTC
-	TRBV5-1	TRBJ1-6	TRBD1	CASSSGQGVNSPLHF	TGCGCCAGCAGCTCAGGACAGGGAGTTAATTCACCCCTACACTTT
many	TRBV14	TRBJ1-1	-	CASSPNRGGTEAFF	TGTGCCAGCAGCCCAAACCGCGGCGGCACTGAAGCTTTCTTT
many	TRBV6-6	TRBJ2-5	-	CASSGETQYF	TGTGCCAGCAGCGGCGAGACCCAGTACTTC
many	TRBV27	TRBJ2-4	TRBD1	CASGTGTKNIQYF	TGTGCCAGTGGGACAGGGACCAAAAACATTCAGTACTTC
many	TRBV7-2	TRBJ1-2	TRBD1	CASSRTGTFYGYTF	TGTGCCAGCAGTCGGACAGGGACCTTCTATGGCTACACCTTC
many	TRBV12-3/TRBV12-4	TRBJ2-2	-	CASSFQRNTGELFF	TGTGCCAGCAGTTTTCAGAGGAACACCGGGGAGCTGTTTTTT
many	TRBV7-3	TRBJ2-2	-	CASSFGGTVNTGELFF	TGTGCCAGCAGCTTCGGAGGGACGGTGAACACCGGGGAGCTGTTTTTT
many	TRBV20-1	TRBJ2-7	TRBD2	CSASLTSAQQQYF	TGCAGTGCTTCCCTCACTAGCGCCCAGCAACAGTACTTC
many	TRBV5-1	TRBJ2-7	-	CASSLAQSYEQYF	TGCGCCAGCAGCTTGGCTCAGAGCTACGAGCAGTACTTC
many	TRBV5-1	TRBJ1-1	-	CASSAIGQSTEAFF	TGCGCCAGCAGCGCCATCGGACAGTCCACTGAAGCTTTCTTT
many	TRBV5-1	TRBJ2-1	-	CASSFNGEQFF	TGCGCCAGCAGCTTCAACGGTGAGCAGTTCTTC
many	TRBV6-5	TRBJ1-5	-	CASSPDRSQPQHF	TGTGCCAGCAGCCCCGACAGGTCCCAGCCCCAGCATTTT
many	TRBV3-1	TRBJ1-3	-	CASSLGTSGNTIYF	TGTGCCAGCAGCCTCGGGACGTCTGGAAACACCATATATTTT
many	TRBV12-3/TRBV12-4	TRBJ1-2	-	CASSFRLETNYGYTF	TGTGCCAGCAGTTTTAGACTGGAGACTAACTATGGCTACACCTTC
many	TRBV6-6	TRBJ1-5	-	CASSYSGGINQPQHF	TGTGCCAGCAGTTACTCGGGGGGAATAAATCAGCCCCAGCATTTT
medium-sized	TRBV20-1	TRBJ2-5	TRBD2	CSALKAGGQETQYF	TGCAGTGCTCTTAAAGCGGGGGGCCAAGAGACCCAGTACTTC
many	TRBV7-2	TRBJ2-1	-	CASSLEELGREFF	TGTGCCAGCAGCTTAGAGGAGCTGGGGCGAGAGTTCTTC
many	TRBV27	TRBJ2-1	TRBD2	CASSLRVAGGHNEQFF	TGTGCCAGCAGTTTGAGAGTAGCGGGGGGTCACAATGAGCAGTTCTTC
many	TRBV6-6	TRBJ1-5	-	CASQKQGGNQPQHF	TGTGCCAGCCAAAAACAGGGAGGCAATCAGCCCCAGCATTTT
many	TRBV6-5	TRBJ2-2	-	CASTKIGGADTGELFF	TGTGCCAGCACCAAAATCGGGGGTGCTGACACCGGGGAGCTGTTTTTT
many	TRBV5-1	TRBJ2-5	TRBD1	CASSFGQGKETQYF	TGCGCCAGCAGCTTTGGACAGGGGAAAGAGACCCAGTACTTC
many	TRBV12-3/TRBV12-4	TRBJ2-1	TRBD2	CASSLSGGALNEQFF	TGTGCCAGCAGTCTTAGCGGGGGGGCTTTGAATGAGCAGTTCTTC
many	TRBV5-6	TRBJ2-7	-	CASSSGLGGVEQYF	TGTGCCAGCAGCTCGGGACTCGGGGGTGTCGAGCAGTACTTC
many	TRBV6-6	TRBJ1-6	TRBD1	CASSTGQGLAPLHF	TGTGCCAGCAGTACGGGACAGGGTCTGGCACCCCTCCACTTT
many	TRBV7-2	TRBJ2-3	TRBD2	CASSRLAGGSDTQYF	TGTGCCAGCAGCAGACTAGCGGGGGGAAGTGATACGCAGTATTTT
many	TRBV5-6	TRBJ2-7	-	CASSLATGYYEQYF	TGTGCCAGCAGCTTGGCGACAGGTTACTACGAGCAGTACTTC
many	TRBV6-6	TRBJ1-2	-	CASSESNGPYGYTF	TGTGCCAGCAGTGAAAGTAACGGCCCCTATGGCTACACCTTC
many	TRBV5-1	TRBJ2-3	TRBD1	CASSLVLTGQRRTDTQYF	TGCGCCAGCAGCTTGGTCCTCACGGGACAGAGGCGTACAGATACGCAGTATTTT